Given below is one T cell receptor beta chain in context. The data stem from a study of blood T cell repertoires in COVID-19. Assay: immunoSEQ multiplex PCR; the TCRdb copy retains only in-frame clones and omits some. The sample yields 200,000 to 250,000 clones, roughly 88% seen once. V trimming: 6 bases; J trimming: 8 bases; junction bases outside the gene matches: 7. This CDR3 comprises 15 residues. Per germline, CDR1 MNHEY and CDR2 SVGAGI. The sample taken for sequencing was PBMCs or T cells enriched from blood (not recorded which). This rearrangement joins TRBV6-5 to TRBJ1-6; 10 nucleotides align to TRBD1. The receptor was derived from a woman younger than 45 who had been exposed to COVID-19. The DNA of the CDR3 is TGTGCCAGCAGGCGCGCCGGGACAGGGGATTCACCCCTCCACTTT. This sequence encodes CASRRAGTGDSPLHF.